This T cell receptor beta chain was identified in a study of blood T cells in healthy people across ages. Across the whole study: For every two T cells, template switching captured about one barcoded beta molecule.

This clonotype has just a few counts. Per-sample PBMC isolation yielded at least 7 million cells. The second PCR ran roughly 6 to 11 cycles with a sample-barcoded 5' primer and J-beta primers. Unique molecular identifiers of 12 random nucleotides labeled each cDNA. From the 5' RACE reads, TCRdb called clonotypes with MiXCR, one entry per CDR3 protein. The table shows about 1.1 million distinct CDR3 sequences, with under 40% occurring only once. V lost 4 bases, J lost 5 bases, and 15 bases lay in between. Germline CDR1 is SGDLS and CDR2 is YYNGEE. This CDR3 spans 15 amino acids. Sequencing input: blood. V and J are TRBV9 and TRBJ1-4, with D possibly TRBD1 on 5 matching bases. The sequence was obtained from a man aged 18 to 30 in good health. CDR3 sequence: CASSSSDRENEKLFF. The CDR3 coding sequence is TGTGCCAGCAGCTCCTCCGACAGAGAAAATGAAAAACTGTTTTTT.